Listed here are 18 T cell receptor beta chains from one sample, sequenced in a study of blood T cell repertoires in COVID-19. Clones were sequenced by immunoSEQ multiplex PCR, and TCRdb holds only the in-frame ones, with some missing. The sample has 90,000 to 120,000 clones, around four fifths seen once. Sequencing was performed on peripheral blood. These receptors all come from a woman aged 70 to 79 with acute or convalescent COVID-19.

The V call is TRBV19, the J call TRBJ2-1; TRBD2 matches 14 bases. Germline V CDR1 and CDR2: LNHDA, SQIVND (reference sequence). J was trimmed by 10 bases and V by 3 bases; bases with no gene match: 17. The CDR3 is made up of 19 amino acids. The CDR3 nucleotides are TGTGCCAGTAGTATCAATCCCGGGACTAGCGGGAGCTGGCCGGGAGAGCAGTTCTTC. As protein: CASSINPGTSGSWPGEQFF.

This clone has only one observation. J is TRBJ2-1 and V is TRBV5-1; TRBD1 matches at 9 bases. Germline V CDR1 and CDR2: SGHRS, YFSETQ. The CDR3 runs to 19 residues. With V trimmed by 4 bases and J by 0 bases, 14 bases remained unmatched. The chain's CDR3 is CASSQTGGGLLSSYNEQFF. The CDR3 nucleotides read TGCGCCAGCAGCCAGACAGGGGGAGGTCTGCTAAGCTCCTACAATGAGCAGTTCTTC.

This clone was seen once. The V call is TRBV19, the J call TRBJ2-5, with 7 bases identical to TRBD2. The J segment lost 2 bases and the V segment lost 5 bases, leaving 11 bases of the junction unmatched. Germline-derived CDR1 and CDR2 are LNHDA and SQIVND (reference sequence). The CDR3 has 16 residues. CDR3 amino acids: CASSFRPAGVQETQYF. In DNA form, the CDR3 reads TGTGCCAGTAGTTTCCGCCCGGCGGGGGTACAAGAGACCCAGTACTTC.

J is TRBJ1-6 and V is TRBV6-5; D possibly corresponds to TRBD1 (5 bases). CDR1 and CDR2 from the germline V gene are MNHEY and SVGAGI. V was clipped by 6 bases and J by 9 bases, with 15 bases between them. This CDR3 is built from 14 residues. The CDR3, as DNA: TGTGCCAGCAGAGAGGAGGGGATAAGTTCACCCCTCCACTTT. The encoded protein is CASREEGISSPLHF.

This rearrangement joins TRBV6-1 to TRBJ1-6; D is ambiguous. CDR1 and CDR2 from the germline V gene are MNHNS and SASEGT. There are 16 residues in the CDR3. V shed 3 bases and J shed 10 bases, with 19 bases lying between them. CDR3: CASSEFPAGAVSPLHF. Here the CDR3 DNA reads TGTGCCAGCAGTGAGTTTCCGGCTGGAGCTGTATCACCCCTCCACTTT.

The V call is TRBV4-1, the J call TRBJ2-7, with a weak D call TRBD2 (7 bases). The V and J ends lost 0 bases and 4 bases respectively, with 19 bases between them. The CDR3 has 17 residues. Germline CDR1 reads MGHRA; CDR2 reads YSYEKL. CDR3 DNA sequence: TGCGCCAGCAGCCAAGACTCCCAGGGGCGGGAGCTGTACGAGCAGTACTTC. Its protein is CASSQDSQGRELYEQYF.

The V call is TRBV6-5, the J call TRBJ1-2; 7 bases agree with TRBD1. The junction had 3 bases not matched to a gene; V was cut back by 2 bases and J by 0 bases. Per the germline V gene, CDR1 is MNHEY and CDR2 is SVGAGI. The CDR3 consists of 15 residues. In nucleotides, the CDR3 is TGTGCCAGCAGTTACGGACAGGTTACTAACTATGGCTACACCTTC. It is translated as CASSYGQVTNYGYTF.

This chain uses TRBV28 with TRBJ2-7; 8 nucleotides match TRBD1. The germline V gene has CDR1 MDHEN and CDR2 SYDVKM. With 6 bases clipped from V and 2 bases from J, the junction kept 9 bases outside the gene matches. CDR3 length: 15 amino acids. CDR3 amino acids: CASSPDRGGTYEQYF. DNA of the CDR3: TGTGCCAGCAGCCCCGACAGGGGTGGAACCTACGAGCAGTACTTC. Full variable domain (missing parts from reference TRBV28 and TRBJ2-7): DVKVTQSSRYLVKRTGEKVFLECVQDMDHENMFWYRQDPGLGLRLIYFSYDVKMKEKGDIPEGYSVSREKKERFSLILESASTNQTSMYLCASSPDRGGTYEQYFGPGTRLTVT.

The chain is built from TRBV7-6 and TRBJ2-7; 9 positions agree with TRBD2. The J segment lost 0 bases and the V segment lost 2 bases, leaving 2 bases of the junction unmatched. The CDR3 has 15 residues. CDR1 and CDR2 (germline): SGHVS, FNYEAQ. This CDR3 is CASSLTSGSSYEQYV. CDR3 coding DNA: TGTGCCAGCAGCTTAACTAGCGGGTCCTCCTACGAGCAGTACGTC.

Here the CDR3 reads CASSYTGLGTEAFF. The CDR3 DNA sequence: TGTGCCAGCAGCTATACAGGGTTGGGCACTGAAGCTTTCTTT. V usage is TRBV7-2 and J usage is TRBJ1-1, with D perhaps TRBD1 (6 bases). The CDR3 sequence is 14 residues long. Germline CDR1 and CDR2: SGHTA and FQGNSA. V was cut by 4 bases and J by 4 bases, with 13 bases left in between.

The rearrangement joins TRBV5-8 to TRBJ2-7; D ambiguous. Trimming removed 0 bases from V and 2 bases from J, with 12 bases in between. This CDR3 comprises 15 residues. The germline gives CDR1 SGHTS, CDR2 YDEGEE. CDR3: CASSLAPGLPYEQYF. In DNA, the CDR3 is TGTGCCAGCAGCTTGGCCCCAGGTCTCCCCTACGAGCAGTACTTC.

This chain links TRBV12-3 or TRBV12-4 with TRBJ2-3, with a tentative D call TRBD2 (5 bases). V dropped 4 bases and J dropped 3 bases, with 8 bases sitting between them. The CDR3 runs 13 residues. The chain's CDR3 is CASSSPGTDTQYF. DNA of the CDR3: TGTGCCAGCAGTTCCCCGGGAACAGATACGCAGTATTTT.

The rearrangement links TRBV7-8 to TRBJ1-5; no clear D. The CDR3 has 14 residues. Per germline, CDR1 SGHVS and CDR2 FQNEAQ. Trimming removed 3 bases from V and 2 bases from J, with 8 bases in between. CDR3 DNA sequence: TGTGCCAGCAGCTTTGGGCCGCGCAATCAGCCCCAGCATTTT. It codes for CASSFGPRNQPQHF.

The J gene is TRBJ1-3, the V gene TRBV29-1; D remains unclear. The V end lost 5 bases, the J end lost 2 bases, and 4 bases lay between the germline ends. Looked up from germline, CDR1 is SQVTM and CDR2 is ANQGSEA. The CDR3 is 11 amino acids. The CDR3 bases are TGCAGCGTTCAGGCTGGAAACACCATATATTTT. This gives the protein CSVQAGNTIYF. Complete variable domain (other parts from reference TRBV29-1 and TRBJ1-3): SAVISQKPSRDICQRGTSLTIQCQVDSQVTMMFWYRQQPGQSLTLIATANQGSEATYESGFVIDKFPISRPNLTFSTLTVSNMSPEDSSIYLCSVQAGNTIYFGEGSWLTVV.

The chain carries TRBV7-3 and TRBJ1-1; no definite D call. Germline V gene sequence: CDR1 SGHTA, CDR2 FQGTGA. V shed 8 bases and J shed 1 base, with 11 bases lying between them. The CDR3 runs 13 residues. Written as DNA, the CDR3 is TGTGCCAGCCGTAGACAACCGAACACTGAAGCTTTCTTT. This codes for CASRRQPNTEAFF.

The chain recombines TRBV5-4 with TRBJ2-3, with TRBD1 matching 7 bases. Germline CDR1 reads SGHNT; CDR2 reads YYREEE (reference sequence). There are 15 residues in the CDR3. The V and J ends lost 4 bases and 7 bases, in that order; junction bases with no gene match: 12. The CDR3 reads CASSKSGTELNTQYF. The CDR3 coding sequence is TGTGCCAGCAGCAAATCCGGGACAGAGCTAAATACGCAGTATTTT. The whole variable domain, filled in from reference TRBV5-4 and TRBJ2-3, reads ETGVTQSPTHLIKTRGQQVTLRCSSQSGHNTVSWYQQALGQGPQFIFQYYREEENGRGNFPPRFSGLQFPNYSSELNVNALELDDSALYLCASSKSGTELNTQYFGPGTRLTVL.

The chain joins TRBV5-1 to TRBJ2-3; 11 positions agree with TRBD2. The V and J ends lost 7 bases and 4 bases, in that order; junction bases with no gene match: 14. CDR3 length: 17 amino acids. CDR1 is SGHRS, CDR2 YFSETQ, per germline. In nucleotides, the CDR3 is TGCGCCAGCTCGATCGGACTAGCGGGCTTTTTGTCAGATACGCAGTATTTT. It codes for CASSIGLAGFLSDTQYF. The variable domain in full, with the rest retrieved from reference TRBV5-1 and TRBJ2-3, is KAGVTQTPRYLIKTRGQQVTLSCSPISGHRSVSWYQQTPGQGLQFLFEYFSETQRNKGNFPGRFSGRQFSNSRSEMNVSTLELGDSALYLCASSIGLAGFLSDTQYFGPGTRLTVL.

V is TRBV18 and J is TRBJ1-3, with TRBD1 matching 7 bases. The germline V gene encodes CDR1 KGHSH and CDR2 LQKENI. This CDR3 is 13 amino acids long. V lost 3 bases, J lost 4 bases, and 0 bases stayed unmatched. CDR3 loop: CASSPTGGNTIYF. The CDR3, as DNA: TGTGCCAGCTCACCGACAGGGGGAAACACCATATATTTT.